Shown below are 14 T cell receptor beta chains from a single sample sequenced in a study of cytomegalovirus exposure and HLA in healthy donors. Both 60 Vbeta primers and 13 Jbeta primers went into the PCR. The repertoire was sequenced with immunoSEQ multiplex PCR; TCRdb's copy has only in-frame clones and lacks some. Counted here are approximately 200,000 clones, approximately 78% occurring once; the ten biggest clones make up 6.5%. Material: PBMCs. The receptors come from a woman aged 45-65 years in good health and CMV-seropositive.

The gene calls are TRBV28 and TRBJ1-2; D gene unclear. Germline V gene sequence: CDR1 MDHEN, CDR2 SYDVKM. The V end lost 5 bases, the J end lost 4 bases, and 14 bases lay between the germline ends. This CDR3 has 14 amino acids. CDR3 in amino acids: CASSSQTGVYGYTF. The CDR3 DNA follows: TGTGCCAGCAGTAGCCAGACGGGAGTCTATGGCTACACCTTC.

The DNA of the CDR3 is TGTGCCAGCAGCTTGGGACTAGCGGGAGGCAACTACCAAGAGACCCAGTACTTC. Amino acid sequence: CASSLGLAGGNYQETQYF. The V call is TRBV11-3, the J call TRBJ2-5, with 15 bases that match TRBD2. V shed 3 bases and J 0 bases; nucleotides not matched to a gene: 5. The CDR3 length is 18 residues. Per germline, CDR1 SGHNT and CDR2 YENEEA.

J is TRBJ2-7 and V is TRBV7-3, with D perhaps TRBD1 (7 bases). From germline, CDR1 is SGHTA and CDR2 FQGTGA. Trimming left V 2 bases short and J 1 base short, with 12 bases between. The CDR3 is made up of 15 amino acids. The CDR3 bases are TGTGCCAGCAGCTTACAGGGGGGACAATCCTACGAGCAGTACTTC. It translates to CASSLQGGQSYEQYF.

J is TRBJ2-5 and V is TRBV29-1, with 7 bases lining up with TRBD1. Germline CDR1 and CDR2: SQVTM and ANQGSEA. This CDR3 spans 14 amino acids. Trimming cost V 5 bases and J 1 base; bases outside gene matches: 7. As DNA, the CDR3 is TGCAGCGTTTCTTTGGGACAGTCCCAAGAGACCCAGTACTTC. This codes for CSVSLGQSQETQYF.

The V and J genes are TRBV7-7 and TRBJ1-4; 10 positions agree with TRBD1. This CDR3 region has 16 residues. CDR1 SSHAT and CDR2 FNYEAQ come from the germline V gene (reference sequence). The ends lost 1 base at V and 6 bases at J; junction bases unmatched: 5. The CDR3 nucleotides read TGTGCCAGCAGCTTAGGGGGAGACAGGGGGCATGAAAAACTGTTTTTT. It encodes CASSLGGDRGHEKLFF.

This clone came up once. The rearrangement uses TRBV5-1 and TRBJ2-2; TRBD1 aligns across 7 bases. The CDR3 loop spans 15 amino acids. The trim removed 6 bases at V and 2 bases at J, leaving 7 bases unmatched. Germline CDR1 and CDR2: SGHRS and YFSETQ. The DNA for the CDR3 is TGCGCCAGCATCCCGGGACAGCCCAACACCGGGGAGCTGTTTTTT. Its translation: CASIPGQPNTGELFF.

The chain has TRBV5-5 and TRBJ1-2, with a tentative D call TRBD1 (5 bases). From germline, CDR1 is SGHKS and CDR2 YYEKEE (reference sequence). Deletions cut 1 base from V and 0 bases from J, with 10 bases between. The CDR3 totals 15 residues. For the CDR3, the DNA is TGTGCCAGCAGCTTGAGTGCGACAGCTAACTATGGCTACACCTTC. Its translation: CASSLSATANYGYTF.

The chain combines TRBV9 with TRBJ2-7; TRBD1 matches at 8 bases. V dropped 1 base and J dropped 2; count of bases not matched to a gene: 8. CDR1 is SGDLS and CDR2 is YYNGEE in the germline V gene. The CDR3 spans 16 residues. CDR3 nucleotide sequence: TGTGCCAGCAGCGTAATGTCATGGGACAGGCCCTACGAGCAGTACTTC. Protein sequence: CASSVMSWDRPYEQYF.

The chain combines TRBV10-3 with TRBJ2-1, with D unresolved. The CDR3 is 15 residues long. Germline assignment: CDR1 ENHRY and CDR2 SYGVKD. V dropped 2 bases and J dropped 0 bases, with 8 bases sitting between them. The CDR3 nucleotides are TGTGCCATCAGTGAGGCGAGGAGCTCCTACAATGAGCAGTTCTTC. Translation: CAISEARSSYNEQFF.

The V gene is TRBV28, the J gene TRBJ1-2; maybe TRBD1 (5 bases). The CDR3 covers 16 residues. Trimming took 4 bases from V and 7 from J, leaving 22 bases between them. The germline gives CDR1 MDHEN, CDR2 SYDVKM. In nucleotides, the CDR3 is TGTGCCAGCAGTTCCCCCAACCTCGTGGGGCTTGGTGGCTACACCTTC. It specifies CASSSPNLVGLGGYTF.

This chain joins TRBV6-5 and TRBJ1-1; D remains unclear. Germline V gives CDR1 MNHEY, CDR2 SVGAGI. The germline V and J ends were trimmed by 6 bases and 1 base, with 15 bases remaining between them. The CDR3 runs 15 residues. The CDR3 nucleotides are TGTGCCAGCAGATCCTCCTTGGGGAGGAACACTGAAGCTTTCTTT. Translated: CASRSSLGRNTEAFF.

A note on this clone: The germline gene is not matched at one end of the junction; a read error may be the cause. The chain couples TRBV9 to TRBJ2-6, with 7 bases that match TRBD2. The CDR3 runs to 16 residues. Germline lookup yields CDR1 SGDLS and CDR2 YYNGEE. The chain's CDR3 is CASSRGEGSGANGLTF. CDR3 nucleotides: TGTGCCAGCTCCCGGGGGGAGGGCTCTGGGGCCAACGGCCTGACTTTC.

V usage is TRBV4-3 and J usage is TRBJ2-3; 7 nucleotides line up with TRBD1. J was trimmed by 4 bases and V by 4 bases; bases with no gene match: 5. The germline V gene encodes CDR1 LGHNA and CDR2 YSLEER. The CDR3 contains 14 residues. The CDR3 sequence is CASSRNRGPDTQYF. The CDR3 DNA reads TGCGCCAGCAGCCGTAACAGGGGTCCAGATACGCAGTATTTT.

The chain recombines TRBV27 with TRBJ2-7, with D unclear. The CDR3 contains 12 residues. The V gene lost 4 bases and the J gene lost 5 bases, with 9 bases spanning the gap. Per the germline V gene, CDR1 is MNHEY and CDR2 is SMNVEV (reference sequence). Written as DNA, the CDR3 is TGTGCCAGCAGTTCCCCCTTTGACGAGCAGTACTTC. Translation: CASSSPFDEQYF.